These 5 T cell receptor beta chains were sequenced from one sample in a study of regulatory T cells in long-lasting Graves disease. The time point: persistent/refractory GD, antithyroid drugs over 5 years with positive TRAb. RNA from PBMCs was the source of the TCR library. Relying on iRepertoire HTBI primers and Arm-PCR of CDR3 regions, the team built TCR beta libraries. TCRdb recomputed calls from the multiplex PCR reads with MiXCR, one row per CDR3 protein. The repertoire holds approximately 290,000 distinct CDR3 sequences, with 20% to 25% as singletons. Source: peripheral blood mononuclear cells (PBMCs), taken when the disease was refractory, from a patient treated with antithyroid drugs. Every receptor here comes from a female donor with Graves disease.

On this clonotype: Its ends do not fully match the called genes, so a read error is possible. The chain recombines TRBV7-3 with TRBJ2-1; 7 bases map to TRBD2. From germline, CDR1 is SGHTA and CDR2 FQGTGA. This CDR3 is 14 amino acids long. The CDR3 protein is CASSLSQGSGEQLF. The CDR3 coding sequence is TGTGCCAGCAGCTTAAGTCAGGGAAGCGGGGAGCAGCTCTTC.

This clonotype was seen repeatedly, ten times or more. V is TRBV12-3 or TRBV12-4 and J is TRBJ2-2; maybe TRBD1 (6 bases). The CDR3 is made up of 14 amino acids. V dropped 7 bases and J dropped 5 bases, with 14 bases sitting between them. The CDR3 DNA follows: TGTGCCAGCAACCCCGGGACAAGAACCGGGGAGCTGTTTTTT. Translated, it gives CASNPGTRTGELFF.

This clonotype was picked up a small number of times. The J gene is TRBJ2-7, the V gene TRBV20-1; TRBD1 agrees at 8 bases. CDR1 and CDR2 from the germline V gene are DFQATT and SNEGSKA (reference sequence). Trimming at V came to 5 bases and at J to 6 bases, leaving 9 bases not matched to a gene. The CDR3 spans 13 residues. As DNA, the CDR3 is TGCAGTGCTGAGAGGACAGGGTCACTCGAGCAGTACTTC. This encodes CSAERTGSLEQYF.

This clonotype has a handful of counts. The gene calls are TRBV18 and TRBJ1-5, with D tentatively TRBD1 (5 bases). Germline V gene data show CDR1 as KGHSH and CDR2 as LQKENI. The CDR3 length is 16 residues. The V end was cut by 2 bases, the J end by 0 bases, with 11 bases between. The CDR3 loop reads CASSPGASYSNQPQHF. As DNA, the CDR3 is TGTGCCAGCTCACCAGGGGCGTCATATAGCAATCAGCCCCAGCATTTT.

The table lists this clonotype with a few counts. The J gene is TRBJ1-2, the V gene TRBV20-1; 7 nucleotides line up with TRBD1. In germline, CDR1 is DFQATT, CDR2 SNEGSKA (reference sequence). The CDR3 loop spans 13 amino acids. V gave up 5 bases and J gave up 0 bases; unmatched junction bases: 3. The CDR3 coding sequence is TGCAGTGCTGGCGGACAGGCTAACTATGGCTACACCTTC. This gives the protein CSAGGQANYGYTF.